A single sample gave rise to the 6 T cell receptor beta chains below, sequenced in a study of T cell repertoires in cytomegalovirus infection. TCRdb independently ran MiXCR on the reads; one entry per CDR3 protein. The sample has some 300,000 distinct CDR3 sequences; roughly an eighth are singletons. What was sequenced was PBMCs. These receptors originate from a human donor in good health (CMV status not recorded). Some clones in this sample may be carry-over from other donors' samples.

The chain uses TRBV29-1 and TRBJ2-7; no definite D call. Germline assignment: CDR1 SQVTM and CDR2 ANQGSEA. Trimming pared 3 bases from V and 5 bases from J, leaving 5 bases between. The CDR3 has 10 amino acids. CDR3 sequence (DNA): TGCAGCGTTGAGGGGAACGAGCAGTACTTC. Residues: CSVEGNEQYF.

A few counts support this clonotype. The chain combines TRBV20-1 with TRBJ2-7; TRBD1 might be the D (6 bases). Trimming stripped 2 bases from V and 4 bases from J, with 18 bases between. The germline V gene has CDR1 DFQATT and CDR2 SNEGSKA (reference sequence). CDR3 length: 15 residues. The CDR3 loop reads CSARMEKQGKYEQYF. The CDR3 DNA is TGCAGTGCTAGAATGGAGAAACAGGGCAAATACGAGCAGTACTTC.

V usage is TRBV4-1 and J usage is TRBJ2-2; D might be TRBD2 (6 bases). From germline, CDR1 is MGHRA and CDR2 YSYEKL. This CDR3 spans 17 amino acids. Between the trimmed V and J ends, which lost 4 bases and 4 bases, there was a span of 19 bases. CDR3 protein: CASSLLANRAGTGELFF. CDR3 in DNA: TGCGCCAGCAGCCTCCTAGCGAACCGGGCCGGCACCGGGGAGCTGTTTTTT.

This clonotype was counted many times. CDR3 nucleotides: TGTGCCAGCAGCCCGGGTGGCGGCTACACCTTC. Its translation is CASSPGGGYTF. The chain couples TRBV5-8 to TRBJ1-2; D is uncertain. Trimming left V 4 bases short and J 8 bases short, with 9 bases between. CDR3 length: 11 amino acids. The germline V gene encodes CDR1 SGHTS and CDR2 YDEGEE.

The chain joins TRBV19 to TRBJ1-5; possible D gene TRBD1, 6 bases. Per the germline V gene, CDR1 is LNHDA and CDR2 is SQIVND (reference sequence). This CDR3 region has 13 residues. V was trimmed by 9 bases and J by 6 bases, leaving 15 bases between them. The CDR3 reads CARTSGTTQPQHF. In nucleotides, the CDR3 is TGTGCCAGAACATCCGGGACAACTCAGCCCCAGCATTTT.

The chain employs TRBV28 and TRBJ1-5, with a weak D call TRBD1 (6 bases). The germline V and J ends were trimmed by 1 base and 1 base, with 14 bases remaining between them. Germline V gives CDR1 MDHEN, CDR2 SYDVKM. The CDR3 length is 17 residues. The CDR3 reads CASSLFRGAGSNQPQHF. The CDR3 coding sequence is TGTGCCAGCAGTTTATTTAGGGGGGCCGGGAGCAATCAGCCCCAGCATTTT. Combining the CDR3 with reference TRBV28 and TRBJ1-5 gives the whole variable domain DVKVTQSSRYLVKRTGEKVFLECVQDMDHENMFWYRQDPGLGLRLIYFSYDVKMKEKGDIPEGYSVSREKKERFSLILESASTNQTSMYLCASSLFRGAGSNQPQHFGDGTRLSIL.